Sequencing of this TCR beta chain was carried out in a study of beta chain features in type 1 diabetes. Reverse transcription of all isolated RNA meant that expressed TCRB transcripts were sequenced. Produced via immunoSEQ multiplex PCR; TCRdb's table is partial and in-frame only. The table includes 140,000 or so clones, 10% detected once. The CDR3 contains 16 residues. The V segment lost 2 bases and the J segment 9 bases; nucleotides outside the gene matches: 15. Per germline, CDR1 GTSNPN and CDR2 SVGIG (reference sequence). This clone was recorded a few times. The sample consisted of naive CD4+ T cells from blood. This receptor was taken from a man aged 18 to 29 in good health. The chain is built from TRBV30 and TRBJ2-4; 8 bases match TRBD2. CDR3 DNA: TGTGCCTGGAGTTCCAACAGCGGGGGAAGGTTTCTCATTCAGTACTTC. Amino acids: CAWSSNSGGRFLIQYF.